This passage covers 19 T cell receptor beta chains from one sample sequenced in a study of OX40 agonist ivuxolimab in advanced cancers. Some clones are missing from TCRdb's copy, which holds only in-frame ones; the method was immunoSEQ multiplex PCR. Counted here are 98,000 or so clones, about nine tenths occurring once; the ten biggest clones make up roughly 0.8%. Specimen: CD4+ or CD8+ T cells sorted from blood, collected in a trial of the OX40 agonist ivuxolimab. The receptors come from an adult with an advanced solid tumor such as melanoma, head and neck, liver or kidney cancer.

The J gene is TRBJ2-1, the V gene TRBV5-6; TRBD2 matches at 12 bases. Germline assignment: CDR1 SGHDT and CDR2 YYEEEE. V lost 2 bases and J lost 2; bases outside the gene matches: 5. This CDR3 contains 17 residues. The CDR3 nucleotides are TGTGCCAGCAGCTTTGGACTAGCGGGGTATACCTACAATGAGCAGTTCTTC. Translating gives CASSFGLAGYTYNEQFF. The complete variable domain, with remaining parts taken from reference TRBV5-6 and TRBJ2-1, reads DAGVTQSPTHLIKTRGQQVTLRCSPKSGHDTVSWYQQALGQGPQFIFQYYEEEERQRGNFPDRFSGHQFPNYSSELNVNALLLGDSALYLCASSFGLAGYTYNEQFFGPGTRLTVL.

This chain links TRBV5-1 with TRBJ2-6, with 8 bases identical to TRBD1. The CDR3 length is 14 residues. V was clipped by 9 bases and J by 3 bases; unmatched bases: 5. In germline, CDR1 is SGHRS, CDR2 YFSETQ. In DNA, the CDR3 is TGCGCCACCATGACAGGGGATGGGGCCAACGTCCTGACTTTC. It encodes CATMTGDGANVLTF.

The V call is TRBV10-2, the J call TRBJ2-1, with D possibly matching TRBD1 (5 bases). Germline loops: CDR1 WSHSY, CDR2 SAAADI. Trimming took off 7 bases at V and 7 bases at J, with 14 bases between the two ends. The CDR3 runs to 13 residues. This CDR3 reads CASMGRAKNEQFF. DNA of the CDR3: TGCGCCAGCATGGGCAGGGCCAAGAATGAGCAGTTCTTC.

The rearrangement uses TRBV7-8 and TRBJ2-3; no clear D gene. Germline loops: CDR1 SGHVS, CDR2 FQNEAQ. The length of the CDR3 is 15 residues. V was trimmed by 1 base and J by 0 bases, leaving 8 bases between them. CDR3 region: CASSLEDASTDTQYF. CDR3 DNA: TGTGCCAGCAGCTTAGAGGACGCCAGCACAGATACGCAGTATTTT.

The chain recombines TRBV28 with TRBJ2-7; D remains unclear. The CDR3 extends over 13 amino acids. Germline V gives CDR1 MDHEN, CDR2 SYDVKM. Trimming pared 5 bases from V and 0 bases from J, leaving 8 bases between. The CDR3 DNA sequence: TGTGCCAGCAGTAAATCGAACTCCTACGAGCAGTACTTC. Protein sequence: CASSKSNSYEQYF. Full variable domain (outside the CDR3, taken from reference TRBV28 and TRBJ2-7): DVKVTQSSRYLVKRTGEKVFLECVQDMDHENMFWYRQDPGLGLRLIYFSYDVKMKEKGDIPEGYSVSREKKERFSLILESASTNQTSMYLCASSKSNSYEQYFGPGTRLTVT.

The chain uses TRBV4-3 and TRBJ2-2; D remains ambiguous. Germline CDR1 is LGHNA and CDR2 is YSLEER. This CDR3 region has 15 residues. Trimming removed 3 bases at V and 4 bases at J, with 12 bases between. The CDR3 region has the DNA TGCGCCAGCAGCCAGCACAGCGAAGTCACCGGGGAGCTGTTTTTT. It is translated as CASSQHSEVTGELFF.

The count of this clone is one. The chain combines TRBV30 with TRBJ2-1; a weak D match, TRBD2 (6 bases). The CDR3 has 13 amino acids. Germline V gene data show CDR1 as GTSNPN and CDR2 as SVGIG (reference sequence). Trimming pared 7 bases from V and 7 bases from J, leaving 17 bases between. The CDR3 spells CASLGGGRNEQFF. In DNA form, the CDR3 reads TGTGCCTCCTTGGGGGGAGGCCGGAATGAGCAGTTCTTC. Drawing the rest from reference TRBV30 and TRBJ2-1, the complete variable domain is SQTIHQWPATLVQPVGSPLSLECTVEGTSNPNLYWYRQAAGRGLQLLFYSVGIGQISSEVPQNLSASRPQDRQFILSSKKLLLSDSGFYLCASLGGGRNEQFFGPGTRLTVL.

The chain recombines TRBV7-3 with TRBJ2-5; 8 positions match TRBD1. Germline assignment: CDR1 SGHTA and CDR2 FQGTGA. Germline trimming cut 5 bases from V and 3 bases from J; bases unmatched to any gene: 11. The CDR3 has 16 residues. CDR3 sequence reads: CASSVPRDRKKETQYF. The CDR3 coding sequence is TGTGCCAGCAGCGTCCCCCGGGACAGGAAGAAAGAGACCCAGTACTTC.

About this clone itself: The same CDR3 also results from other DNA sequences found in this sample. The chain is built from TRBV9 and TRBJ2-5; TRBD2 aligns across 8 bases. The CDR3 is made up of 15 amino acids. Germline V gives CDR1 SGDLS, CDR2 YYNGEE. J gave up 3 bases and V 4 bases, and 8 bases lay outside the gene matches. The CDR3 region has the DNA TGTGCCAGCAGCACAGGGACTAGTGGGAAAGAGACCCAGTACTTC. Residues: CASSTGTSGKETQYF.

V and J are TRBV7-6 and TRBJ2-1; the D gene is possibly TRBD2 (5 bases). The CDR3 is 15 residues long. Trimming left V 5 bases short and J 3 bases short, with 14 bases between. Germline assignment: CDR1 SGHVS and CDR2 FNYEAQ. Here the CDR3 DNA reads TGTGCCAGCAGCCTCCAGGCTAGCAACTACAATGAGCAGTTCTTC. Residues: CASSLQASNYNEQFF. Full variable domain (outside the CDR3, taken from reference TRBV7-6 and TRBJ2-1): GAGVSQSPRYKVTKRGQDVALRCDPISGHVSLYWYRQALGQGPEFLTYFNYEAQQDKSGLPNDRFSAERPEGSISTLTIQRTEQRDSAMYRCASSLQASNYNEQFFGPGTRLTVL.

V gene TRBV28 combines with J gene TRBJ1-1, with D maybe TRBD1 (6 bases). The V end was cut by 6 bases, the J end by 3 bases, with 17 bases between. Germline-derived CDR1 and CDR2 are MDHEN and SYDVKM. The CDR3 is 15 residues long. CDR3 in amino acids: CASRAQGFGDTEAFF. The CDR3 DNA follows: TGTGCCAGCAGGGCACAGGGATTTGGGGACACTGAAGCTTTCTTT.

The chain has TRBV5-1 and TRBJ2-1, with no clear D. Trimming cost V 0 bases and J 0 bases, with 4 bases left between them. The CDR3 extends over 14 amino acids. Germline lookup yields CDR1 SGHRS and CDR2 YFSETQ. The CDR3, as DNA: TGCGCCAGCAGCTTGGGGTCCTCCTACAATGAGCAGTTCTTC. Translation: CASSLGSSYNEQFF.

V and J are TRBV11-2 and TRBJ1-4; unclear D gene. From germline, CDR1 is SGHAT and CDR2 FQNNGV. Trimming removed 3 bases from V and 8 bases from J, with 10 bases in between. This CDR3 has 13 amino acids. CDR3 loop: CASSLRPGEKLFF. The CDR3 DNA is TGTGCCAGCAGCTTGCGGCCCGGGGAAAAACTGTTTTTT.

V and J are TRBV5-1 and TRBJ1-4; no reliable D call. This CDR3 contains 15 residues. Germline CDR1 SGHRS, CDR2 YFSETQ. V gave up 0 bases and J gave up 3 bases, with 9 bases separating them. This chain's CDR3 is CASSLVPGANEKLFF. The DNA of the CDR3 is TGCGCCAGCAGCTTGGTGCCTGGGGCTAATGAAAAACTGTTTTTT.

This chain connects TRBV7-9 to TRBJ1-2; D gene unclear. The CDR3 is made up of 14 amino acids. V shed 4 bases and J shed 2 bases, with 11 bases lying between them. From germline, CDR1 is SEHNR and CDR2 FQNEAQ (reference sequence). In nucleotides, the CDR3 is TGTGCCAGCAGCTCTCCCGGCCGAAACTATGGCTACACCTTC. Protein sequence: CASSSPGRNYGYTF.

The chain uses TRBV30 and TRBJ2-2, with D possibly called TRBD1 or TRBD2 (6 bases each). Germline CDR1 and CDR2: GTSNPN and SVGIG (reference sequence). This CDR3 has 15 residues. V lost 4 bases to trimming and J lost 0 bases, with 12 bases between them. CDR3 nucleotides: TGTGCCTGGAAAATGGGGGGCACGAACACCGGGGAGCTGTTTTTT. Protein: CAWKMGGTNTGELFF.

This chain uses TRBV30 with TRBJ1-2, with D unclear. V lost 2 bases, J lost 2 bases, and 12 bases lay in between. Germline CDR1 reads GTSNPN; CDR2 reads SVGIG (reference sequence). The CDR3 length is 14 residues. The CDR3 nucleotides are TGTGCCTGGAGTCGGGTCATGTGGAACTATGGCTACACCTTC. Translating it yields CAWSRVMWNYGYTF.

This clone showed up just once. The CDR3 nucleotides read TGTGCCAGCAGCCTGGACCTTACTAGGGTCGCCGCGGATACGCAGTATTTT. Amino acids: CASSLDLTRVAADTQYF. This chain connects TRBV5-6 to TRBJ2-3; perhaps TRBD2 as D (5 bases). V lost 4 bases and J 6 bases, leaving 24 bases between the germline ends. Germline CDR1 reads SGHDT; CDR2 reads YYEEEE. The CDR3 loop spans 17 amino acids.

This chain uses TRBV6-1 with TRBJ2-1; the match to TRBD2 covers 15 bases. The CDR3 extends over 16 amino acids. From germline, CDR1 is MNHNS and CDR2 SASEGT. V lost 4 bases, J lost 7 bases, and 5 bases stayed unmatched. CDR3 in DNA: TGTGCCAGCAGTGCTGCCGGGACTAGCGGGAGGAATGAGCAGTTCTTC. It translates to CASSAAGTSGRNEQFF.